The 23 T cell receptor beta chains presented below share a single source sample, sequenced in a study of monozygotic twins with inflammatory bowel disease (dated by TCRdb to about 2019). The library was made by 5' RACE. Sequenced on an Illumina HiSeq 2500. Reads reprocessed by TCRdb are summarized as one entry per CDR3 protein sequence, and DNA is absent. The sample table includes hundreds of thousands of distinct CDR3 sequences. The top ten clonotypes cover more than 4.5% of the sample. The sequencing input was blood. Source of these receptors: a human donor with ulcerative colitis or Crohn's disease, or a healthy co-twin of an affected twin (not recorded which).

V is TRBV27 and J is TRBJ1-2; TCRdb outputs TRBD1, but without DNA this stays unchecked. CDR3 length: 14 residues. CDR1 is MNHEY and CDR2 is SMNVEV in the germline V gene (reference sequence). CDR3 loop: CASSLSRDIYGYTF.

This chain uses TRBV9 with TRBJ2-3; with no DNA, the TCRdb D assignment of TRBD1 cannot be verified. The CDR3 consists of 14 residues. The V gene's germline CDR1 is SGDLS and CDR2 YYNGEE. The CDR3 loop is CASSVEGTVRTQYF.

The CDR3 reads CASSLGGGGPLYNEQFF. The genes are TRBV5-5 and TRBJ2-1; the TRBD1 assignment by TCRdb is unverifiable without DNA. Germline CDR1 is SGHKS and CDR2 is YYEKEE (reference sequence). This CDR3 region has 17 residues.

The genes are TRBV6-5 and TRBJ2-7; absent DNA, TCRdb's TRBD2 call cannot be checked. This CDR3 has 14 residues. Per the germline V gene, CDR1 is MNHEY and CDR2 is SVGAGI. Here the CDR3 reads CASSYSPGGYEQYF.

The gene calls are TRBV18 and TRBJ1-1; lacking DNA, the TRBD1 call made by TCRdb goes unchecked. CDR1 and CDR2 (germline): KGHSH, LQKENI. The CDR3 extends over 15 amino acids. CDR3: CASSPRQDQGSQAFF.

The chain employs TRBV20-1 and TRBJ2-2; TCRdb's D call, TRBD1, is unchecked because there is no DNA. The CDR3 has 14 residues. Germline values: CDR1 DFQATT, CDR2 SNEGSKA (reference sequence). The CDR3 loop reads CSPSLAGGNGELFF.

The J gene is TRBJ2-7, the V gene TRBV20-1; TCRdb names TRBD2, which stays unverified in the absence of DNA. Germline CDR1 and CDR2: DFQATT and SNEGSKA (reference sequence). The CDR3 covers 15 residues. The CDR3 here is CSARDTTSGSYEQYF.

This chain links TRBV5-1 with TRBJ1-4; the TCRdb call, TRBD1, lacks DNA for checking. The length of the CDR3 is 16 residues. The germline CDR1 and CDR2 sequences are SGHRS and YFSETQ. CDR3 sequence: CASSFGTLATNEKLFF.

The gene calls are TRBV24-1 and TRBJ2-3; TCRdb gives TRBD1 as the D gene, but with no DNA this cannot be confirmed. The CDR3 totals 15 residues. Germline CDR1 is KGHDR and CDR2 is SFDVKD. This chain's CDR3 is CATSDLGRGTDTQYF.

The rearrangement uses TRBV7-9 and TRBJ1-5. The CDR3 consists of 12 residues. Germline loops: CDR1 SEHNR, CDR2 FQNEAQ (reference sequence). CDR3 sequence reads: CASSLDNQLQHF.

The chain employs TRBV4-3 and TRBJ2-2. Germline CDR1 reads LGHNA; CDR2 reads YSLEER. The CDR3 is 16 residues long. This chain's CDR3 is CASSQETGTNTGELFF.

The chain has TRBV11-2 and TRBJ1-2. Germline-derived CDR1 and CDR2 are SGHAT and FQNNGV. This CDR3 region has 12 residues. The CDR3 reads CASSPRNYGYTF.

The chain links TRBV6-5 to TRBJ2-7. This CDR3 comprises 14 residues. Germline V gene sequence: CDR1 MNHEY, CDR2 SVGAGI. Here the CDR3 reads CASSYSTGPYEQYF.

The J gene is TRBJ2-1, the V gene TRBV21-1; TCRdb reports TRBD1, a call that lacks DNA to check it against. TRBV21-1 represents a pseudogene. This CDR3 spans 19 amino acids. The CDR3 loop is CASSTRKLCLGRVNNEQFF.

The rearrangement joins TRBV28 to TRBJ2-1; TCRdb proposes TRBD2, but this gene call is untestable without DNA. This CDR3 is built from 15 residues. Germline V gene data show CDR1 as MDHEN and CDR2 as SYDVKM. The chain's CDR3 is CASKIAGGAANEQFF.

The chain carries TRBV28 and TRBJ2-5; TCRdb lists TRBD1, though no DNA is available to test this call. CDR3 length equals 16 residues. Germline CDR1 MDHEN, CDR2 SYDVKM. The CDR3 protein is CASRERGQVLQETQYF.

The chain joins TRBV3-1 to TRBJ2-2; the D call of TRBD1 rests on TCRdb alone, since no DNA is present to check it. The CDR3 totals 15 residues. From germline, CDR1 is LGHDT and CDR2 YNNKEL (reference sequence). The CDR3 loop is CASSQPRGRTGELFF.

V is TRBV10-1 and J is TRBJ2-3. This CDR3 is 12 amino acids long. CDR1 WNHNN and CDR2 SYGVQD come from the germline V gene (reference sequence). CDR3 sequence reads: CASSESTDTQYF.

V is TRBV20-1 and J is TRBJ2-2. This CDR3 comprises 14 residues. The germline gives CDR1 DFQATT, CDR2 SNEGSKA (reference sequence). The CDR3 spells CSARRSDTTGELFF.

The rearrangement uses TRBV18 and TRBJ1-1; TCRdb proposes TRBD1, but this gene call is untestable without DNA. This CDR3 has 14 residues. From germline, CDR1 is KGHSH and CDR2 LQKENI. The CDR3 protein is CASSRAPRNTEAFF.

The V call is TRBV18, the J call TRBJ1-1. The CDR3 loop spans 12 amino acids. Germline V gene lookup returns CDR1 KGHSH and CDR2 LQKENI. The CDR3 is CASSKGYTEAFF.

The chain is built from TRBV30 and TRBJ1-2. There are 11 residues in the CDR3. CDR1 and CDR2 (germline): GTSNPN, SVGIG (reference sequence). The CDR3 here is CAWSLLVGYTF.

The chain is built from TRBV10-2 and TRBJ1-2. This CDR3 spans 11 amino acids. Germline CDR1 reads WSHSY; CDR2 reads SAAADI. The CDR3 sequence: CASSELGGYTF.